The 19 T cell receptor beta chains below come from one sample, sequenced in a study of PD-1 blockade in classical Hodgkin lymphoma. Libraries were prepared by immunoSEQ multiplex PCR; TCRdb keeps only in-frame clonotypes and omits some of them. The sample shows some 15,000 clones, over 70% of them seen only once. Time point meaning: cycle 4 day 1 (C4D1), after more than 5 weeks of nivolumab. No patient escaped relapse after autologous stem cell transplantation, and brentuximab vedotin exposure varied. Starting with thawed PBMCs, CD4+ T cells were purified by magnetic negative selection. Sequenced material: CD4+ T cells from blood, taken before the fourth cycle of nivolumab. The receptor source for this set is a human donor with classical Hodgkin lymphoma.

The rearrangement links TRBV28 to TRBJ2-1; TRBD2 agrees at 13 bases. The CDR3 is 14 residues long. Germline CDR1 reads MDHEN; CDR2 reads SYDVKM. V lost 6 bases to trimming and J lost 6 bases; unmatched junction nucleotides: 2. Here the CDR3 DNA reads TGTGCCAGCAGCGGGACTAGCGGGATCAATGAGCAGTTCTTC. Its translation is CASSGTSGINEQFF.

V gene TRBV19 combines with J gene TRBJ1-5; 8 nucleotides align to TRBD1. V shed 5 bases and J 6 bases; nucleotides not matched to a gene: 6. The germline gives CDR1 LNHDA, CDR2 SQIVND (reference sequence). This CDR3 contains 14 residues. CDR3 residues: CASSADREGQPQHF. As DNA, the CDR3 is TGTGCCAGTAGTGCGGACAGGGAGGGTCAGCCCCAGCATTTT.

This clone was counted between two and nine times. J is TRBJ1-1 and V is TRBV19; D remains unclear. Germline lookup yields CDR1 LNHDA and CDR2 SQIVND (reference sequence). CDR3 length: 14 amino acids. V was trimmed by 7 bases and J by 1 base, leaving 13 bases between them. DNA for the CDR3: TGTGCCAGTACGAAGATCAGCAGGAACACTGAAGCTTTCTTT. Residues: CASTKISRNTEAFF.

The chain is built from TRBV6-6 and TRBJ2-7; the D gene is possibly TRBD2 (5 bases). Trimming shortened V by 5 bases and J by 7 bases, and 18 bases separated the two germline ends. Looked up from germline, CDR1 is MNHNY and CDR2 is SVGAGI (reference sequence). The CDR3 runs to 14 residues. CDR3 in amino acids: CASSQSQEVGEQYF. DNA for the CDR3: TGTGCCAGCAGTCAGTCGCAGGAGGTAGGGGAGCAGTACTTC.

The chain joins TRBV2 to TRBJ2-1, with 9 nucleotides matching TRBD1. V lost 1 base, J lost 8 bases, and 3 bases stayed unmatched. Germline CDR1 and CDR2: SNHLY and FYNNEI. This CDR3 region has 14 residues. The CDR3 DNA reads as TGTGCCAGCAGTGAAGACAGGGGGCAACATGAGCAGTTCTTC. Translation: CASSEDRGQHEQFF.

V gene TRBV11-2 combines with J gene TRBJ1-1; no definite D call. The CDR3 has 13 amino acids. The V end lost 3 bases, the J end lost 7 bases, and 12 bases lay between the germline ends. In germline, CDR1 is SGHAT, CDR2 FQNNGV. This CDR3 reads CASSLVNSVEAFF. CDR3 bases: TGTGCCAGCAGCTTGGTTAATTCAGTTGAAGCTTTCTTT.

V usage is TRBV5-6 and J usage is TRBJ2-7; 10 bases agree with TRBD1. CDR1 is SGHDT and CDR2 is YYEEEE in the germline V gene. This CDR3 spans 16 amino acids. The junction had 10 bases not matched to a gene; V was cut back by 5 bases and J by 2 bases. The CDR3 nucleotides are TGTGCCAGCAGTCGAACTCTCGGGACAGGGGCCTACGAGCAGTACTTC. It encodes CASSRTLGTGAYEQYF.

This clone was found a few times. The rearrangement joins TRBV6-5 to TRBJ2-7; 7 bases line up with TRBD1. J lost 2 bases, V lost 2 bases, and 6 bases had no gene match. Germline V gene sequence: CDR1 MNHEY, CDR2 SVGAGI. The CDR3 spans 15 residues. In DNA form, the CDR3 reads TGTGCCAGCAGTTACCGAGCCCAGGGGGCCTACGAGCAGTACTTC. This gives the protein CASSYRAQGAYEQYF.

The V gene is TRBV12-5, the J gene TRBJ2-7, with D perhaps matching TRBD1 (5 bases). Germline V gene sequence: CDR1 LGHNT, CDR2 FRNRAP. V dropped 5 bases and J dropped 2 bases, with 16 bases sitting between them. The CDR3 spans 15 residues. CDR3: CASGAPRAGTYEQYF. The CDR3 DNA reads as TGTGCTAGTGGTGCCCCTAGGGCAGGGACCTACGAGCAGTACTTC.

The rearrangement links TRBV25-1 to TRBJ1-1; a weak D match, TRBD1 (5 bases). This CDR3 has 12 amino acids. Germline V gene data show CDR1 as MGHDK and CDR2 as SYGVNS. The V end lost 5 bases, the J end lost 5 bases, and 9 bases lay between the germline ends. The CDR3 here is CASSSGRTEAFF. The CDR3, as DNA: TGTGCCAGCAGTTCGGGGCGGACTGAAGCTTTCTTT. Filled out from reference TRBV25-1 and TRBJ1-1, the complete variable domain reads EADIYQTPRYLVIGTGKKITLECSQTMGHDKMYWYQQDPGMELHLIHYSYGVNSTEKGDLSSESTVSRIRTEHFPLTLESARPSHTSQYLCASSSGRTEAFFGQGTRLTVV.

This sequence joins TRBV29-1 and TRBJ2-1; 15 bases are a match to TRBD2. Trimming cost V 7 bases and J 2 bases; bases outside gene matches: 0. This CDR3 comprises 14 residues. Germline values: CDR1 SQVTM, CDR2 ANQGSEA. As DNA, the CDR3 is TGCAGCGGGACTAGCGGGAGGGCCTACAATGAGCAGTTCTTC. Amino acids: CSGTSGRAYNEQFF.

This clone was recorded once. This chain connects TRBV10-2 to TRBJ2-1, with 7 nucleotides matching TRBD1. CDR1 is WSHSY, CDR2 SAAADI, per germline. The CDR3 is made up of 15 amino acids. After removal of 6 bases from V and 0 bases from J, the junction contained 5 bases not matched to a gene. In nucleotides, the CDR3 is TGCGCCAGCAGCCCGACAGGGAGCTCCTACAATGAGCAGTTCTTC. Its protein is CASSPTGSSYNEQFF.

This clone was recorded a few times. V is TRBV6-1 and J is TRBJ2-1; D gene uncertain. V lost 0 bases and J lost 8, with 8 bases in between. Per germline, CDR1 MNHNS and CDR2 SASEGT. The CDR3 sequence is 13 residues long. The CDR3 reads CASSEAQVYEQFF. CDR3 coding DNA: TGTGCCAGCAGTGAAGCTCAGGTCTATGAGCAGTTCTTC.

This clone was found once. The chain couples TRBV5-4 to TRBJ2-1; 11 bases match TRBD2. This CDR3 has 17 amino acids. The V gene's germline CDR1 is SGHNT and CDR2 YYREEE (reference sequence). Trimming removed 1 base from V and 6 bases from J; junction bases left unmatched: 9. The CDR3 coding sequence is TGTGCCAGCAGCTTGCCCCTAGCGGGAGGTTTTCCCAATGAGCAGTTCTTC. It yields the protein CASSLPLAGGFPNEQFF.

V gene TRBV6-4 combines with J gene TRBJ2-5; no definite D call. Looked up from germline, CDR1 is MRHNA and CDR2 is SNTAGT. V was trimmed by 2 bases and J by 5 bases, leaving 3 bases between them. CDR3 length equals 11 residues. The CDR3: CASSDEETQYF. CDR3 bases: TGTGCCAGCAGTGACGAGGAGACCCAGTACTTC.

The chain joins TRBV28 to TRBJ2-3; D gene uncertain. Per the germline V gene, CDR1 is MDHEN and CDR2 is SYDVKM. Deletions cut 6 bases from V and 6 bases from J, with 10 bases between. The CDR3 loop spans 12 amino acids. The CDR3 nucleotides read TGTGCCAGCAGGCTGGCTCACGATACGCAGTATTTT. It encodes CASRLAHDTQYF.

V is TRBV28 and J is TRBJ2-1; 10 bases align to TRBD2. After removal of 6 bases from V and 8 bases from J, the junction contained 7 bases not matched to a gene. CDR1 and CDR2 from the germline V gene are MDHEN and SYDVKM. This CDR3 has 14 amino acids. The CDR3 DNA is TGTGCCAGCAGCAAACTAGCGGGAAGGGATGAGCAGTTCTTC. It encodes CASSKLAGRDEQFF.

This clone was seen only once. The chain has TRBV15 and TRBJ2-1, with 11 bases matching TRBD1. In germline, CDR1 is LNHNV, CDR2 YYDKDF (reference sequence). The J segment lost 10 bases and the V segment lost 5 bases, leaving 16 bases of the junction unmatched. The length of the CDR3 is 17 residues. The DNA of the CDR3 is TGTGCCACCAGCCTTCCCACCGGACAGGGGGCTTTCGGGGAGCAGTTCTTC. Protein product: CATSLPTGQGAFGEQFF.

The V and J genes are TRBV6-6 and TRBJ1-5; TRBD1 agrees at 7 bases. The CDR3 is 16 amino acids. The V gene end was trimmed by 7 bases and the J gene end by 0 bases; junction bases not matched to a gene: 9. Germline assignment: CDR1 MNHNY and CDR2 SVGAGI (reference sequence). CDR3 sequence: CASTKGQVGSNQPQHF. The CDR3 nucleotides read TGTGCCAGCACCAAAGGACAGGTTGGTAGCAATCAGCCCCAGCATTTT.